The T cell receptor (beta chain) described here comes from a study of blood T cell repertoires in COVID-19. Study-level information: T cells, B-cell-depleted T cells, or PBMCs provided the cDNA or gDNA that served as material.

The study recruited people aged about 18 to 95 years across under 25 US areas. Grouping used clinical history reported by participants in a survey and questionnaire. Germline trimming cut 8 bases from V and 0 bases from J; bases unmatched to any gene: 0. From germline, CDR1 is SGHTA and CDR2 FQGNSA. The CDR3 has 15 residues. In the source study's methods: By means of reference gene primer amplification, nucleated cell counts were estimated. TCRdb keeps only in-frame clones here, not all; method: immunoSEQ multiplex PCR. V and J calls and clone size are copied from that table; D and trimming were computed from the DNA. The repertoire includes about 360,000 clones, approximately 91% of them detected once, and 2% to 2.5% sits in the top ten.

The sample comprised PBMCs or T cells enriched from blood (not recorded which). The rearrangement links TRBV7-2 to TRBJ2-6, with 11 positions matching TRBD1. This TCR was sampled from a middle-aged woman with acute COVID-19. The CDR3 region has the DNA TGTGCCAGCGGGACAGGGGGCTCTGGGGCCAACGTCCTGACTTTC. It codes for CASGTGGSGANVLTF.